The clone carrying this T cell receptor beta chain is termed large. The antigen remains undetermined. Amplification of ligated cDNA took four PCR rounds with SP2 and nested alpha and beta constant primers. For blood and skin samples, reverse transcription used TCR alpha and beta constant primers. TCRdb reprocessed the UMI-ligation and nested PCR reads via MiXCR and lists one record per CDR3 protein. This table has some 700 distinct CDR3 sequences, roughly 5.1% appearing once. A UMI-containing oligonucleotide was joined by 3' ligation to the TCR cDNA template. Reverse transcription used DNase-treated unsorted total RNA, aiming for roughly 1 to 1,100 ng. Germline V lookup: CDR1 SEHNR, CDR2 FQNEAQ (reference sequence). The CDR3 totals 15 residues. Trimming removed 3 bases from V and 12 bases from J, with 21 bases in between. These data originate in a study of naive and memory T cell subsets. Findings and caveats of the study: Potentially, T cell activation and differentiation skew this RNA-based measurement. Reportedly, tuberculin skin test sites gave far more TCRs than other biopsies.

The starting material was skin, obtained from a tuberculin skin test site or a saline-injected site (not recorded which). The origin of this receptor is an adult in good health. This chain links TRBV7-9 with TRBJ2-1, with a tentative D call TRBD2 (5 bases). CDR3 DNA: TGTGCCAGCAGCTTGAGCGGACTTGCCCACAAAGGGCAGTTCTTC. Encoded protein: CASSLSGLAHKGQFF.